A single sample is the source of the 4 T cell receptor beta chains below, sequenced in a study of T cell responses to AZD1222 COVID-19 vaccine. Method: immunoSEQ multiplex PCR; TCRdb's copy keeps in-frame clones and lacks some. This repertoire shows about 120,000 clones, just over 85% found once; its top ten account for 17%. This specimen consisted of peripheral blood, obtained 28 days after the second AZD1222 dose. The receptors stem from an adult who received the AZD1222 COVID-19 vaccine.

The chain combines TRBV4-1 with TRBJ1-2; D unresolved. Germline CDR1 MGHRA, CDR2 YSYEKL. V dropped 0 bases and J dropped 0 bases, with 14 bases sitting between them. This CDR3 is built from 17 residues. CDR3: CASSQDLGYTANYGYTF. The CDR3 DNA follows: TGCGCCAGCAGCCAAGATCTTGGCTATACAGCTAACTATGGCTACACCTTC.

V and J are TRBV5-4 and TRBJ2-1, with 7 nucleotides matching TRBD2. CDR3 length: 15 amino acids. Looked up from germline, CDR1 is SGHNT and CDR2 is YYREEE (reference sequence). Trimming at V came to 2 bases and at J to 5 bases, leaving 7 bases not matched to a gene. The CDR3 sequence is CASSLASGINNEQFF. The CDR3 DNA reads TGTGCCAGCAGCTTAGCCAGCGGGATAAACAATGAGCAGTTCTTC.

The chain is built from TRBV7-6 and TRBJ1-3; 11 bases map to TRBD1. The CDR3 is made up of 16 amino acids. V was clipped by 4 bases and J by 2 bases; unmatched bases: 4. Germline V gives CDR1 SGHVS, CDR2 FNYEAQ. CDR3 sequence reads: CASSSGQGAPGNTIYF. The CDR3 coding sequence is TGTGCCAGCAGCTCCGGACAGGGGGCTCCTGGAAACACCATATATTTT.

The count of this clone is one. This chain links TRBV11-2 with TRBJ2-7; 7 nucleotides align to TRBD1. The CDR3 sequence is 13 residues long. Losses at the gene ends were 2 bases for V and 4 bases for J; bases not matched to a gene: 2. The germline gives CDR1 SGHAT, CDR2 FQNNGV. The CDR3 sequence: CASSLRQGYEQYF. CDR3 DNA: TGTGCCAGCAGCTTACGACAGGGTTACGAGCAGTACTTC.